This T cell receptor (beta chain) was obtained from a study of CD8 T cells in ankylosing spondylitis. Each TCR beta library was made by quantitative 5'-RACE that incorporated molecular barcodes. Each CDR3 protein gets one entry after TCRdb re-called the 5' RACE reads with MiXCR. The sample holds about 270,000 distinct CDR3 sequences, approximately 30% seen once. The CDR3 contains 16 residues. After removal of 3 bases from V and 2 bases from J, the junction contained 6 bases not matched to a gene. Only one count was recorded for this clonotype. Its target is not known. The study, taken as a whole, reports: Before this, some motif variants had been reported in reactive arthritis synovial fluid and blood. Significantly higher representation of disease-linked clones was reported for matched ankylosing spondylitis synovial fluid.

This chain links TRBV12-3 or TRBV12-4 with TRBJ2-5; 10 bases are shared with TRBD2. This TCR was sampled from a male donor with ankylosing spondylitis or in good health (not recorded which). Sequencing input: blood, either unsorted or a sorted T cell fraction (not recorded which). CDR3 sequence: CASSFNRAGGQETQYF. In DNA, the CDR3 is TGTGCCAGCAGTTTTAATCGAGCGGGGGGGCAAGAGACCCAGTACTTC.